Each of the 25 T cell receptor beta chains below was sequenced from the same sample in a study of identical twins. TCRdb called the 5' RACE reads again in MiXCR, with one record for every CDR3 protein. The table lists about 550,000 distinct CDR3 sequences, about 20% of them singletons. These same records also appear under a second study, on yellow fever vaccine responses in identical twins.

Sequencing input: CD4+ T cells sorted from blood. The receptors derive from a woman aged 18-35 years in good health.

The CDR3 bases are TGTGCCAGCAGCCAATTCCGGCTAGCGGGGTACAATGAGCAGTTCTTC. It translates to CASSQFRLAGYNEQFF. J is TRBJ2-1 and V is TRBV3-1; 9 nucleotides line up with TRBD2. With 2 bases clipped from V and 4 bases from J, the junction kept 6 bases outside the gene matches. The length of the CDR3 is 16 residues. Germline V gene sequence: CDR1 LGHDT, CDR2 YNNKEL (reference sequence).

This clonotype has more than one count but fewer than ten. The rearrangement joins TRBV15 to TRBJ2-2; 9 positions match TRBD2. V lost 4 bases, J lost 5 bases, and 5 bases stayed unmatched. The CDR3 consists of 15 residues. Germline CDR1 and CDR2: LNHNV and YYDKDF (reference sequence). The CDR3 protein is CATSIFTSGTGELFF. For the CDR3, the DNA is TGTGCCACCAGCATTTTTACTAGCGGGACCGGGGAGCTGTTTTTT.

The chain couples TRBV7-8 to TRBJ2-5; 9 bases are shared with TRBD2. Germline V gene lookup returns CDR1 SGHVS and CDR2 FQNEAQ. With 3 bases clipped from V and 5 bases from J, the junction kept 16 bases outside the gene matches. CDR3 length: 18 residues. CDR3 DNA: TGTGCCAGCAGCTTTAGAGGGGTCGCTAGCGGGGCGGAGGAGACCCAGTACTTC. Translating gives CASSFRGVASGAEETQYF.

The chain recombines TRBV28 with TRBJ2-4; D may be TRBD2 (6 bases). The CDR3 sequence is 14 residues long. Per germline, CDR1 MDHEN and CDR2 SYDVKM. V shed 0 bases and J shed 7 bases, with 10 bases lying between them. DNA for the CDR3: TGTGCCAGCAGTTTATGGCGGGACGATAACATTCAGTACTTC. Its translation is CASSLWRDDNIQYF.

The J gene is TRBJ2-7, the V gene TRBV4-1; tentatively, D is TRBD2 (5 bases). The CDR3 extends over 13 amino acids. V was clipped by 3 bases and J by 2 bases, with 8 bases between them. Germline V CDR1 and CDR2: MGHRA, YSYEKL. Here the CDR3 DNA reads TGCGCCAGCAGCCACCGACTAACCTACGAGCAGTACTTC. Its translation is CASSHRLTYEQYF.

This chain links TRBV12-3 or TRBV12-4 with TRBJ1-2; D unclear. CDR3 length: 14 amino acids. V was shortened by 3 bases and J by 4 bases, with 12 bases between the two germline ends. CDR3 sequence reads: CASSFSSSVYGYTF. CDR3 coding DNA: TGTGCCAGCAGTTTCTCAAGTTCCGTCTATGGCTACACCTTC.

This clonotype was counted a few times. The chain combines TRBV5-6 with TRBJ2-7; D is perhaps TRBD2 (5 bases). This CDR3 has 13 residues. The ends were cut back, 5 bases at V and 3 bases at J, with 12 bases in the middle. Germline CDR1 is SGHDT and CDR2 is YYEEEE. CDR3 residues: CASRRLGNYEQYV. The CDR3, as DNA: TGTGCCAGCAGGCGCCTCGGGAACTACGAGCAGTACGTC.

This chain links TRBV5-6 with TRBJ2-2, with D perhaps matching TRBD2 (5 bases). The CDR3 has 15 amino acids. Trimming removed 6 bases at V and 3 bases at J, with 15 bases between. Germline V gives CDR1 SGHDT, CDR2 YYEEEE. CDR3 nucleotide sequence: TGTGCCAGCAACCCGGTGGACTCCTACACCGGGGAGCTGTTTTTT. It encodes CASNPVDSYTGELFF.

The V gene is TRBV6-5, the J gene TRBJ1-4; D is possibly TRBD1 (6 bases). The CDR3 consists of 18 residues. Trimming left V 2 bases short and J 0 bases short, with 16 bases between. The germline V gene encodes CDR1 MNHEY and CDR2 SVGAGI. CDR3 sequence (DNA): TGTGCCAGCAGTTACATCGGTGGACAGCCAGCAACTAATGAAAAACTGTTTTTT. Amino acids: CASSYIGGQPATNEKLFF.

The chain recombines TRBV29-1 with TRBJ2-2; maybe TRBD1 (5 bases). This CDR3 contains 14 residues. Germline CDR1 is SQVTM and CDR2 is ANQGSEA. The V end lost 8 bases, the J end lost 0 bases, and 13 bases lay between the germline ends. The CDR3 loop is CSIKGDSNTGELFF. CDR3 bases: TGCAGCATAAAAGGGGATTCGAACACCGGGGAGCTGTTTTTT.

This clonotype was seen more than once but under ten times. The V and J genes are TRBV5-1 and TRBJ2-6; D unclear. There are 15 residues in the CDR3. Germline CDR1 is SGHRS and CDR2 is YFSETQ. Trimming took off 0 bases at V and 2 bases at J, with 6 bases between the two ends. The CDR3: CASSLGSTGANVLTF. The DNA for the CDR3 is TGCGCCAGCAGCTTGGGTTCCACTGGGGCCAACGTCCTGACTTTC. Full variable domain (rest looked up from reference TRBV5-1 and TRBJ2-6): KAGVTQTPRYLIKTRGQQVTLSCSPISGHRSVSWYQQTPGQGLQFLFEYFSETQRNKGNFPGRFSGRQFSNSRSEMNVSTLELGDSALYLCASSLGSTGANVLTFGAGSRLTVL.

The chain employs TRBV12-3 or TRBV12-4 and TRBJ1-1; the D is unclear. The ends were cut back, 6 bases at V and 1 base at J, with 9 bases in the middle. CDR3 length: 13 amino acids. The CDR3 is CASSLKKNTEAFF. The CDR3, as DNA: TGTGCCAGCAGCCTCAAAAAGAACACTGAAGCTTTCTTT.

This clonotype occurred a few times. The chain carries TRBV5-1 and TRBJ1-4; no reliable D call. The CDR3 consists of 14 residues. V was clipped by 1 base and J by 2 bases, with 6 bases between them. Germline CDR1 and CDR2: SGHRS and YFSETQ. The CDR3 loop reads CASSLSGTNEKLFF. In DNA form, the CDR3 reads TGCGCCAGCAGCTTGAGTGGGACTAATGAAAAACTGTTTTTT.

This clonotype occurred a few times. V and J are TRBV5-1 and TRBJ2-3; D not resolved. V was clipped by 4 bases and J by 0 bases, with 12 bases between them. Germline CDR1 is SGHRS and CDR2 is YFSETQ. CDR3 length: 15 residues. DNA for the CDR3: TGCGCCAGCAGCCCGAGGACGGTTAGCACAGATACGCAGTATTTT. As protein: CASSPRTVSTDTQYF. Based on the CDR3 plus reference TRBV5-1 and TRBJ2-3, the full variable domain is KAGVTQTPRYLIKTRGQQVTLSCSPISGHRSVSWYQQTPGQGLQFLFEYFSETQRNKGNFPGRFSGRQFSNSRSEMNVSTLELGDSALYLCASSPRTVSTDTQYFGPGTRLTVL.

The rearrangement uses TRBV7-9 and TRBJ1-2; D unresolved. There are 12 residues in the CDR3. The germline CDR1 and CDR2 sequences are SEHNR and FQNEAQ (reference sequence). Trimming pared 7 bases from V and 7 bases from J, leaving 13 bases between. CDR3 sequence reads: CASTYGTSGYTF. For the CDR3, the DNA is TGTGCCAGCACCTATGGAACGTCTGGCTACACCTTC.

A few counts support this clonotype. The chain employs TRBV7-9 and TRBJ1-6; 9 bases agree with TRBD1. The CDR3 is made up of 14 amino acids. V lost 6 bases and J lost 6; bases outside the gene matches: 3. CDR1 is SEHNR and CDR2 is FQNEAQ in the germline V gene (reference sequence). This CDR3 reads CASRQDRGNSPLHF. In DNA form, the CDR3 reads TGTGCCAGCAGACAGGACAGGGGTAATTCACCCCTCCACTTT.

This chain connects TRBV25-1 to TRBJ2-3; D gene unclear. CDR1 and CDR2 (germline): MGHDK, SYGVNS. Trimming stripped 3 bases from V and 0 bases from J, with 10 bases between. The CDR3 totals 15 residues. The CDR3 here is CASSEQLTSTDTQYF. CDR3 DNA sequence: TGTGCCAGCAGTGAGCAGCTAACTAGCACAGATACGCAGTATTTT.

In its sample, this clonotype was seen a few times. CDR3 sequence: CASRVTGWGNTEAFF. CDR3 in DNA: TGTGCCAGCAGGGTGACGGGGTGGGGTAACACTGAAGCTTTCTTT. The V gene is TRBV3-1, the J gene TRBJ1-1; D is unclear. Germline CDR1 reads LGHDT; CDR2 reads YNNKEL (reference sequence). The V end was cut by 6 bases, the J end by 2 bases, with 16 bases between. The length of the CDR3 is 15 residues.

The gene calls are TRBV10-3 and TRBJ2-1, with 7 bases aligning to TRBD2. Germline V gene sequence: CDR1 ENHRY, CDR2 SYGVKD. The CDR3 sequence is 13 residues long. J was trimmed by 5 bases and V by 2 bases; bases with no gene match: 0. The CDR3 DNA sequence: TGTGCCATCAGTGAGCTAGCGGACAATGAGCAGTTCTTC. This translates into CAISELADNEQFF.

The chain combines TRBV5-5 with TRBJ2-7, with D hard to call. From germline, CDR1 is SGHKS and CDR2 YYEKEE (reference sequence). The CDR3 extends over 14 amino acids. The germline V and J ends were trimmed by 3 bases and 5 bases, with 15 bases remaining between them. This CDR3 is CASSYGSPVDEQYF. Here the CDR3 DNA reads TGTGCCAGCAGCTACGGGTCCCCCGTAGACGAGCAGTACTTC.

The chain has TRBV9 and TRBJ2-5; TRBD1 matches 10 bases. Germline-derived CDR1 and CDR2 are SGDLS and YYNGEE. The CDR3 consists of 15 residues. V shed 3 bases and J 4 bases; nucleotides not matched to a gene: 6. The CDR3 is CASSGTGGSRETQYF. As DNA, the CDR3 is TGTGCCAGCAGCGGGACAGGGGGATCGCGAGAGACCCAGTACTTC.

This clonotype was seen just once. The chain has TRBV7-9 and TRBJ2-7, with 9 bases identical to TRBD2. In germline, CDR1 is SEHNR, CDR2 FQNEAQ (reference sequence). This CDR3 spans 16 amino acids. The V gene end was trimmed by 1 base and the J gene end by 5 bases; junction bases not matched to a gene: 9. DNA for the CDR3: TGTGCCAGCAGCTTAGGGGCTAGCGGGACCATCAACGAGCAGTACTTC. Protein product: CASSLGASGTINEQYF.

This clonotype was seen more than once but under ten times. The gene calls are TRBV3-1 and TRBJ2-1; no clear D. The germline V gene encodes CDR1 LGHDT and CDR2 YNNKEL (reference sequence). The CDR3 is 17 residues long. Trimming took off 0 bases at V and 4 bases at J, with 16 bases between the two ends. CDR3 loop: CASSQEIPGPPYNEQFF. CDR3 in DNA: TGTGCCAGCAGCCAAGAAATACCCGGGCCCCCTTACAATGAGCAGTTCTTC.

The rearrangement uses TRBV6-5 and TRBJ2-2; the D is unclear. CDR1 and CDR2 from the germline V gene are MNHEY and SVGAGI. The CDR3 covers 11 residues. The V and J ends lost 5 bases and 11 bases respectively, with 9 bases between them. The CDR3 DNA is TGTGCCAGCAGTAATTATGTTGAGCTGTTTTTT. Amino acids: CASSNYVELFF.

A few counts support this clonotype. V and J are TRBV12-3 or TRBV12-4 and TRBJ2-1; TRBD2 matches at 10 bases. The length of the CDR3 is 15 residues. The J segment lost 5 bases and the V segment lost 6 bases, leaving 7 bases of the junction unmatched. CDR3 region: CASSLGLAFDNEQFF. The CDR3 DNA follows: TGTGCCAGCAGCCTGGGACTAGCGTTCGACAATGAGCAGTTCTTC.